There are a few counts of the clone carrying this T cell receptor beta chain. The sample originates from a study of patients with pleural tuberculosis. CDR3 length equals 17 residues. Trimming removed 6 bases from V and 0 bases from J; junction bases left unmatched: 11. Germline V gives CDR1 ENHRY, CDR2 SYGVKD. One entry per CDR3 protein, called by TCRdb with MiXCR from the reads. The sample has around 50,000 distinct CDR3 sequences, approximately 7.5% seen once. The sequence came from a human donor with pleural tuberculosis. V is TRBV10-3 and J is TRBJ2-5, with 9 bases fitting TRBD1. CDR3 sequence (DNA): TGTGCCATCAGGGCGGTCCCGGGACAGGGATACCAAGAGACCCAGTACTTC. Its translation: CAIRAVPGQGYQETQYF.